This is a list of T cell receptor beta chains from one sample in a study of breast tumors, draining lymph nodes, adjacent tissues. TCRdb re-called the multiplex PCR reads with MiXCR, one entry per CDR3 protein. The sample lists approximately 100,000 distinct CDR3 sequences, around 20% seen once, with less than 1.5% in the top ten. What was sequenced was axillary lymph node tissue. Receptors were obtained from a female donor with breast cancer. Some clones in this sample may be carry-over from other donors' samples. Both conserved end residues are trimmed from each CDR3. The order of the fields is V gene, CDR3 protein.

v_gene: TRBV20-1
CDR3aa: SAIPGHPWAYEQY

v_gene: TRBV2
CDR3aa: ASSEAGGPYDYEQY

v_gene: TRBV5-5
CDR3aa: ASSLGSMAQETQY

v_gene: TRBV4-2
CDR3aa: ASSQDFPTGTHNTGELF

v_gene: TRBV5-1
CDR3aa: ASSLGEGSTQY

v_gene: TRBV3-1
CDR3aa: ASSLPNEQY

v_gene: TRBV5-1
CDR3aa: ASSRDRGGSPLH

v_gene: TRBV7-8
CDR3aa: ASSPGQNMNTEAF

v_gene: TRBV5-1
CDR3aa: ASSLDGFISGANVLT

v_gene: TRBV3-1
CDR3aa: ASSQVDTPWANYGYT

v_gene: TRBV20-1
CDR3aa: SAEKGLGGVRDTQY

v_gene: TRBV20-1
CDR3aa: SALAEVTDTQY

v_gene: TRBV19
CDR3aa: ASSPWRSGGEKLF

v_gene: TRBV30
CDR3aa: AWSLRGLSYEQY

v_gene: TRBV4-1
CDR3aa: ASSQVILSGNTIY

v_gene: TRBV7-9
CDR3aa: ASSFSANTGELF

v_gene: TRBV5-1
CDR3aa: ASSEGPGQPQH

v_gene: TRBV5-1
CDR3aa: ASSSRSGLEAVTNEKLF

v_gene: TRBV20-1
CDR3aa: SAKPHEANVLT

v_gene: TRBV7-9
CDR3aa: ASSREFNLAGYTDTQY

v_gene: TRBV5-4
CDR3aa: ASSGGGLAGASSYNEQF

v_gene: TRBV10-2
CDR3aa: ASSGIAGETDTQY

v_gene: TRBV30
CDR3aa: AWSVRETQY

v_gene: TRBV20-1
CDR3aa: SALIADRVYFEQY

v_gene: TRBV20-1
CDR3aa: SARSGERGWEQF

v_gene: TRBV20-1
CDR3aa: SVFLGDQETQY

v_gene: TRBV10-1
CDR3aa: ASSEGEGSYEQY

v_gene: TRBV28
CDR3aa: ASSLSGGAAGELF

v_gene: TRBV5-4
CDR3aa: ASSPEGGRLYEQY

v_gene: TRBV18
CDR3aa: ASSLIWEQY

v_gene: TRBV30
CDR3aa: AWSVDRPYEQY

v_gene: TRBV7-2
CDR3aa: ATNQGKGTGNRGRELF

v_gene: TRBV28
CDR3aa: ASIPGEGRGQY

v_gene: TRBV7-9
CDR3aa: ASSSSSTNEKPF

v_gene: TRBV7-6
CDR3aa: ASSLGSGELF

v_gene: TRBV5-1
CDR3aa: ASSWGQGADQPQH

v_gene: TRBV24-1
CDR3aa: ATEGGGSYEQY

v_gene: TRBV25-1
CDR3aa: ASSESGTGRVEQY

v_gene: TRBV28
CDR3aa: ASSFTGTGSREQY

v_gene: TRBV29-1
CDR3aa: SVVSATTGYT

v_gene: TRBV20-1
CDR3aa: SAGGGSTGNTIY

v_gene: TRBV5-8
CDR3aa: ASSGTGAGDQPQH

v_gene: TRBV5-4
CDR3aa: ASSGRDSYNEQF

v_gene: TRBV2
CDR3aa: ASSGTSGSRTDTQY

v_gene: TRBV2
CDR3aa: ASSFEYEQY

v_gene: TRBV11-3
CDR3aa: AGSLLSGDTQY

v_gene: TRBV18
CDR3aa: ASSPRPGGSYEQY

v_gene: TRBV28
CDR3aa: ASSPRAGTYEQY

v_gene: TRBV2
CDR3aa: ASSSELDTQY

v_gene: TRBV4-2
CDR3aa: ASSQDLEVYNEQF

v_gene: TRBV10-3
CDR3aa: AISEGHRYEQY

v_gene: TRBV3-1
CDR3aa: ASSQDRGTAQTRETQY

v_gene: TRBV10-3
CDR3aa: AISGQGGPQH

v_gene: TRBV20-1
CDR3aa: SAQRTYYEQY

v_gene: TRBV5-1
CDR3aa: ASRWDRGYEQY

v_gene: TRBV20-1
CDR3aa: SANTGYTEAF

v_gene: TRBV2
CDR3aa: ASSEQMESNYGYT